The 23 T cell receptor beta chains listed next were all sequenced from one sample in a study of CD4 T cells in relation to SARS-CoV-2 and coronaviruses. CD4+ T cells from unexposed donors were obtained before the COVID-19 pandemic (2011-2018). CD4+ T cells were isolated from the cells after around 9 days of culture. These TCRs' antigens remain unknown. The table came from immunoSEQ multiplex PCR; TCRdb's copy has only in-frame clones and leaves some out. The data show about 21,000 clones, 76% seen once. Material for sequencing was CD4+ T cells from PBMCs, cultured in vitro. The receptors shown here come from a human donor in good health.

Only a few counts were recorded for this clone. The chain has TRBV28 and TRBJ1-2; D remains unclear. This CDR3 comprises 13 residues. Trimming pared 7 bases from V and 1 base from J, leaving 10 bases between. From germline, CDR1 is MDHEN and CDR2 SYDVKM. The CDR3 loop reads CASMAPHNYGYTF. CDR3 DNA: TGTGCCAGCATGGCTCCCCATAACTATGGCTACACCTTC.

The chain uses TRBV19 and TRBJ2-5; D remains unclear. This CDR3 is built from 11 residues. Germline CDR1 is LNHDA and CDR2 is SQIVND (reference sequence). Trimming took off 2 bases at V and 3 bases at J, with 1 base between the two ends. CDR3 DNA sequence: TGTGCCAGTAGTATAAAAGAGACCCAGTACTTC. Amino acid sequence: CASSIKETQYF.

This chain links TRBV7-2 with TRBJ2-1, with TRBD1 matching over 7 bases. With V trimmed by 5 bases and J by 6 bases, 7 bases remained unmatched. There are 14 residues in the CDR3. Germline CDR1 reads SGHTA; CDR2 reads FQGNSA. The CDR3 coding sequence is TGTGCCAGCAGCGAGGGGGCGATTATCAATGAGCAGTTCTTC. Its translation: CASSEGAIINEQFF.

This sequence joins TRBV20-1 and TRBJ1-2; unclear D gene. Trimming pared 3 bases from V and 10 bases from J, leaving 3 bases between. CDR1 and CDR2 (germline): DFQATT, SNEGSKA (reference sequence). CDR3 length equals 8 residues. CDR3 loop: CSARDYTF. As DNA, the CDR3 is TGCAGTGCTAGGGACTACACCTTC.

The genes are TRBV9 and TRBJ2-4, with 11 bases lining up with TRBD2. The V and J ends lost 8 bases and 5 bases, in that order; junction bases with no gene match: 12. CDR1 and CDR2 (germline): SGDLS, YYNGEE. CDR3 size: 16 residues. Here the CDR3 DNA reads TGTGCCAGGACAGTAGCGGGAGGGCCTTTAGAAAACATTCAGTACTTC. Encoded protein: CARTVAGGPLENIQYF.

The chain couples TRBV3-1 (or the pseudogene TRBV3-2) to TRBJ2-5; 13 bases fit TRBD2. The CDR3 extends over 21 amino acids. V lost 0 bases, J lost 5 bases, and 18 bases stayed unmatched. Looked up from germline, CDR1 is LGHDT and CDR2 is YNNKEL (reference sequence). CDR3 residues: CASSQDLGTSGKNVEPETQYF. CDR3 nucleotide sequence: TGTGCCAGCAGCCAAGATTTGGGGACTAGCGGGAAAAATGTGGAACCGGAGACCCAGTACTTC.

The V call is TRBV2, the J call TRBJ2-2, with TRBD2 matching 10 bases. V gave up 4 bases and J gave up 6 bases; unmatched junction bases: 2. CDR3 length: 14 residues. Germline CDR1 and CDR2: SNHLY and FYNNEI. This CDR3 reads CASSALAGAGELFF. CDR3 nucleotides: TGTGCCAGCAGTGCTCTAGCGGGAGCCGGGGAGCTGTTTTTT.

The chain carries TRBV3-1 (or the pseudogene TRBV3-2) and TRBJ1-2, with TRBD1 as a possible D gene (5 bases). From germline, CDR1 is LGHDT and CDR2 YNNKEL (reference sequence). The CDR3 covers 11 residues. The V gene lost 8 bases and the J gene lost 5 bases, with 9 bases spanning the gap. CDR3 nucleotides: TGTGCCAGCGGTCAGGGATATGGCTACACCTTC. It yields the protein CASGQGYGYTF.

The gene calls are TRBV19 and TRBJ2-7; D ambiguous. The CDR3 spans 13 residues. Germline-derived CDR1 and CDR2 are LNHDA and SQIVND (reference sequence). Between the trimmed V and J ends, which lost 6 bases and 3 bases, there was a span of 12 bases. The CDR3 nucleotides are TGTGCCAGTAGGAGGATTACCTTCTACGAGCAGTACTTC. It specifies CASRRITFYEQYF.

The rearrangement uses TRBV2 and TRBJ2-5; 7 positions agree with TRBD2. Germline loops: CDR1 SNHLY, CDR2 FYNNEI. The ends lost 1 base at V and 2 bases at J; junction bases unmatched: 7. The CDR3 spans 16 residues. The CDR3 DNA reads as TGTGCCAGCAGTGAAGGGGGGGGGTTCGGACAAGAGACCCAGTACTTC. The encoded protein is CASSEGGGFGQETQYF.

CDR3 loop: CASSFQGATYEQYF. The CDR3 DNA sequence: TGTGCCAGTAGTTTTCAGGGGGCCACCTACGAGCAGTACTTC. The V and J genes are TRBV19 and TRBJ2-7; 8 nucleotides line up with TRBD1. The germline V gene encodes CDR1 LNHDA and CDR2 SQIVND (reference sequence). This CDR3 has 14 residues. V was pared by 5 bases and J by 2 bases, with 5 bases of the junction left unmatched.

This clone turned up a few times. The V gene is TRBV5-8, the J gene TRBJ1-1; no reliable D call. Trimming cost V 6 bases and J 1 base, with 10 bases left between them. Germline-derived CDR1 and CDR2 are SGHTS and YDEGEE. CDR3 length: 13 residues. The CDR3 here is CASNQYRNTEAFF. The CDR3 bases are TGTGCCAGCAACCAGTACAGGAACACTGAAGCTTTCTTT. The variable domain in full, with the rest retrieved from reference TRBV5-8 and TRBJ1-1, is EAGVTQSPTHLIKTRGQQATLRCSPISGHTSVYWYQQALGLGLQFLLWYDEGEERNRGNFPPRFSGRQFPNYSSELNVNALELEDSALYLCASNQYRNTEAFFGQGTRLTVV.

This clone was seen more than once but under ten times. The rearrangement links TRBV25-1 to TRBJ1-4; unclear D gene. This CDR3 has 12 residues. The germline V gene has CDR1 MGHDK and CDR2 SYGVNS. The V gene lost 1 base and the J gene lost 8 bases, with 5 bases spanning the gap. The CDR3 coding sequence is TGTGCCAGCAGTGAATCTGCCGAAAAACTGTTTTTT. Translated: CASSESAEKLFF.

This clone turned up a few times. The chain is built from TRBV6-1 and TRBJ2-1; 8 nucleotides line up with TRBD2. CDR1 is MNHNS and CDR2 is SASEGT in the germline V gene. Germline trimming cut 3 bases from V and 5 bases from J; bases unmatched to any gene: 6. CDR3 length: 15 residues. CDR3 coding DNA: TGTGCCAGCAGTGATAGCGGGGTCGGCGACAATGAGCAGTTCTTC. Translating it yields CASSDSGVGDNEQFF.

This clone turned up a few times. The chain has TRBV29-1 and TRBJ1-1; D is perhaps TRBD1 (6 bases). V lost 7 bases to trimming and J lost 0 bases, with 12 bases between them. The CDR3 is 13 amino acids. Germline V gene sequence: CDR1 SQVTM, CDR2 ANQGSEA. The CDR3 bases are TGCAGCGCCCCGGGACACCTGAACACTGAAGCTTTCTTT. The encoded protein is CSAPGHLNTEAFF.

In nucleotides, the CDR3 is TGTGCCAGCAGCTTAGGGGGGGCGGGAATGAGGAAACTGTTTTTT. Protein: CASSLGGAGMRKLFF. This chain connects TRBV7-2 to TRBJ1-4, with a tentative D call TRBD1 (6 bases). CDR3 size: 15 residues. CDR1 and CDR2 (germline): SGHTA, FQGNSA. The germline V and J ends were trimmed by 1 base and 11 bases, with 17 bases remaining between them.

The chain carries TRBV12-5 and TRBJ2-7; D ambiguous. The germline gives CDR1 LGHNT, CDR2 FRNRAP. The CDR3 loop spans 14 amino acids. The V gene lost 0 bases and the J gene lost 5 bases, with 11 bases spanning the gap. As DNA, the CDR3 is TGTGCTAGTGGTTTGGTACCTCCTGGGAACGAGCAGTACTTC. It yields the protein CASGLVPPGNEQYF.

CDR3 coding DNA: TGTGCCAGTAGTAAGGGACTAGCGGGAGGCCCACAAGAGACCCAGTACTTC. This gives the protein CASSKGLAGGPQETQYF. The chain is built from TRBV19 and TRBJ2-5; 15 bases are a match to TRBD2. V lost 4 bases and J lost 2; bases outside the gene matches: 5. Germline assignment: CDR1 LNHDA and CDR2 SQIVND (reference sequence). The CDR3 is 17 residues long.

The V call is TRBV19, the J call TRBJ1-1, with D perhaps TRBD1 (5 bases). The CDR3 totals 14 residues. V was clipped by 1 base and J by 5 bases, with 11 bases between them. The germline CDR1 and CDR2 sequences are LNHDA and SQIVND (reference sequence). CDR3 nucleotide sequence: TGTGCCAGTAGTATAGCAGGGTTTGTGACTGAAGCTTTCTTT. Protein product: CASSIAGFVTEAFF.

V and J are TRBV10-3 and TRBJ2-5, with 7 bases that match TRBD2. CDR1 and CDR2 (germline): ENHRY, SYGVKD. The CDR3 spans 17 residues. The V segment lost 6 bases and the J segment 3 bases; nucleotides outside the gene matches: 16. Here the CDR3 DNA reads TGTGCCATCAGGGCCAGTCCGGGGTCTAGCGGCGAAGAGACCCAGTACTTC. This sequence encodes CAIRASPGSSGEETQYF.

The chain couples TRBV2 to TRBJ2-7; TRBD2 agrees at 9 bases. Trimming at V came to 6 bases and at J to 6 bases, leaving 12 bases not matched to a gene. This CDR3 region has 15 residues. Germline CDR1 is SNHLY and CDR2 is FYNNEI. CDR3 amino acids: CASRRAGGPVREQYF. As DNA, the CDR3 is TGTGCCAGCAGGAGGGCGGGAGGGCCAGTCCGCGAGCAGTACTTC.

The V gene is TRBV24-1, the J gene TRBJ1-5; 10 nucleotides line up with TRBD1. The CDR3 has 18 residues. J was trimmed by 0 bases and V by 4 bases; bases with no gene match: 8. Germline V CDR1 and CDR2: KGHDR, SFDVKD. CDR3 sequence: CATSESGTGVYSNQPQHF. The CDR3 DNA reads TGTGCCACCAGTGAGTCCGGGACAGGGGTTTATAGCAATCAGCCCCAGCATTTT.

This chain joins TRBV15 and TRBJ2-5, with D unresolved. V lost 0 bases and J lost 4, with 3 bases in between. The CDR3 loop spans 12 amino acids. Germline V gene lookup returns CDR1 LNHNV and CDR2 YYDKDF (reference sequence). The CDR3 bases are TGTGCCACCAGCAGAGATGTAGAGACCCAGTACTTC. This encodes CATSRDVETQYF.